These 6 T cell receptor beta chains share one sample of origin, sequenced in a study of naive and memory T cell subsets. Whole-blood samples were approximately 2.6 ml of peripheral blood from healthy adult volunteers. Blood and skin TCR RNA was reverse transcribed with alpha and beta constant primers. From the 5' RACE reads, TCRdb called clonotypes with MiXCR, one entry per CDR3 protein. The repertoire consists of under 25,000 distinct CDR3 sequences, with approximately 3.9% occurring once and the leading ten covering 6.5% to 8%. These receptors all come from a male donor in good health.

This clonotype was counted many times. The chain is built from TRBV7-6 and TRBJ1-1, with 7 nucleotides matching TRBD1. Germline V CDR1 and CDR2: SGHVS, FNYEAQ. CDR3 length: 16 residues. After removal of 0 bases from V and 4 bases from J, the junction contained 8 bases not matched to a gene. CDR3 nucleotide sequence: TGTGCCAGCAGCTTAGCGACAGGGAGGACCTCCACTGAAGCTTTCTTT. Translated: CASSLATGRTSTEAFF. The entire variable domain, with the rest obtained from reference TRBV7-6 and TRBJ1-1, is as follows: GAGVSQSPRYKVTKRGQDVALRCDPISGHVSLYWYRQALGQGPEFLTYFNYEAQQDKSGLPNDRFSAERPEGSISTLTIQRTEQRDSAMYRCASSLATGRTSTEAFFGQGTRLTVV.

This clonotype was counted many times. In DNA form, the CDR3 reads TGTGCCTCCCGTCCCGGGACAGGGTTTGGGGTTCAGCCCCAGCATTTT. Translation: CASRPGTGFGVQPQHF. V and J are TRBV6-1 and TRBJ1-5; TRBD1 aligns across 9 bases. The germline V gene encodes CDR1 MNHNS and CDR2 SASEGT. Unmatched junction bases numbered 17, after V lost 11 bases and J lost 6 bases. The CDR3 covers 16 residues.

This clonotype was seen at least ten times. J is TRBJ1-3 and V is TRBV6-5; tentatively, D is TRBD1 (5 bases). Germline V gives CDR1 MNHEY, CDR2 SVGAGI. The CDR3 consists of 14 residues. V gave up 2 bases and J gave up 1 base, with 6 bases separating them. The CDR3 reads CASSYGGSGNTIYF. CDR3 coding DNA: TGTGCCAGCAGTTACGGGGGATCTGGAAACACCATATATTTT.

At least ten counts were recorded for this clonotype. The chain joins TRBV29-1 to TRBJ2-1; no definite D call. The CDR3 contains 11 residues. Between the trimmed V and J ends, which lost 3 bases and 2 bases, there was a span of 2 bases. Per the germline V gene, CDR1 is SQVTM and CDR2 is ANQGSEA. The DNA for the CDR3 is TGCAGCGTTGATACCTACAATGAGCAGTTCTTC. It yields the protein CSVDTYNEQFF.

This clonotype was found a few times. The chain carries TRBV7-2 and TRBJ1-4; 8 positions match TRBD1. The CDR3 runs 14 residues. The J segment lost 5 bases and the V segment lost 1 base, leaving 0 bases of the junction unmatched. Germline loops: CDR1 SGHTA, CDR2 FQGNSA. CDR3 sequence: CASSLDRGNEKLFF. The CDR3 DNA sequence: TGTGCCAGCAGCTTAGACAGGGGGAATGAAAAACTGTTTTTT.

This clonotype was observed many times. The chain recombines TRBV11-2 with TRBJ2-2, with no clear D. The V gene's germline CDR1 is SGHAT and CDR2 FQNNGV. The CDR3 is 13 residues long. Trimming shortened V by 5 bases and J by 2 bases, and 6 bases separated the two germline ends. CDR3 DNA sequence: TGTGCCAGCAGCCCTAGAAACACCGGGGAGCTGTTTTTT. This sequence encodes CASSPRNTGELFF.